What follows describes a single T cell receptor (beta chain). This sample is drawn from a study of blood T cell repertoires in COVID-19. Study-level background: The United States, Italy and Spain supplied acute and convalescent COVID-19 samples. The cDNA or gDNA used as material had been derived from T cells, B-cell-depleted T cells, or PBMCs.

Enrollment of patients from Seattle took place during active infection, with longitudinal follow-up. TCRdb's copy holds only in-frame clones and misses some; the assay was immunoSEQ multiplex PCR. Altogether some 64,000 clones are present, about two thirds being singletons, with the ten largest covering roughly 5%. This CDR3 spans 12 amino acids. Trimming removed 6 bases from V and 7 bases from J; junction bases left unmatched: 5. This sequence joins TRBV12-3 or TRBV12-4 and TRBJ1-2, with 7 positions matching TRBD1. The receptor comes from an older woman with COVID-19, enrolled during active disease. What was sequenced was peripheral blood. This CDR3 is CASRLDRVGYTF. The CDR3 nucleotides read TGTGCCAGCAGACTCGACAGGGTTGGCTACACCTTC.